This TCR beta chain originates from a study of blood T cell repertoires in COVID-19. In the study overall: Nucleic acid was either cDNA or gDNA, and it came from T cells, B-cell-depleted T cells, or PBMCs.

Per the germline V gene, CDR1 is MGHRA and CDR2 is YSYEKL. The CDR3 sequence is 15 residues long. The ends were cut back, 1 base at V and 6 bases at J, with 13 bases in the middle. Original analysis: Using reference gene primer amplification, nucleated cell counts were estimated. The method was immunoSEQ multiplex PCR; TCRdb's version includes in-frame clones alone and lacks a portion of them. Clonal size and the V and J genes are those of that table, whereas D and trimming came from the DNA. This table has approximately 290,000 clones, roughly 90% appearing once. Sample: peripheral blood. The chain combines TRBV4-1 with TRBJ1-5, with D perhaps TRBD1 (5 bases). This TCR came from a woman in her sixties or seventies with acute or convalescent COVID-19. This CDR3 is CASSQGAPGIQPQHF. The DNA for the CDR3 is TGCGCCAGCAGCCAAGGGGCACCAGGGATTCAGCCCCAGCATTTT.